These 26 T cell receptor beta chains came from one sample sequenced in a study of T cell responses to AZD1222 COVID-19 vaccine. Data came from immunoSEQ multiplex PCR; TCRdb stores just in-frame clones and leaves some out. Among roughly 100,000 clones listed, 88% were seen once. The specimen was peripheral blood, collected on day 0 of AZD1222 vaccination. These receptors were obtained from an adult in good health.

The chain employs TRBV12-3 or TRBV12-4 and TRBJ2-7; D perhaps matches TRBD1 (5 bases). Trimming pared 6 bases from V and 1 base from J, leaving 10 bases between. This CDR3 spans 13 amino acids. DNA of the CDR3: TGTGCCAGCAGGGAGACAGCGTCCTACGAGCAGTACTTC. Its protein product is CASRETASYEQYF.

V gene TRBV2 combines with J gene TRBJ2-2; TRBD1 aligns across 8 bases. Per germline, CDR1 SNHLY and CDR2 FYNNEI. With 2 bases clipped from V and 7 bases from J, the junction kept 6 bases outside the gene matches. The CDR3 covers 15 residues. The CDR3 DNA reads TGTGCCAGCAGTGAATCAGGGGGCGTCGGCGGGGAGCTGTTTTTT. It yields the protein CASSESGGVGGELFF.

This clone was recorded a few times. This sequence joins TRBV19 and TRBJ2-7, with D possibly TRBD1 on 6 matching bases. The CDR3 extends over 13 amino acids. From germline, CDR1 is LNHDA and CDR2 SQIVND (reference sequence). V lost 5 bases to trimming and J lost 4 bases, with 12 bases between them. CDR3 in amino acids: CASSPNRDYEQYF. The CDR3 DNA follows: TGTGCCAGTAGTCCCAACAGGGATTACGAGCAGTACTTC.

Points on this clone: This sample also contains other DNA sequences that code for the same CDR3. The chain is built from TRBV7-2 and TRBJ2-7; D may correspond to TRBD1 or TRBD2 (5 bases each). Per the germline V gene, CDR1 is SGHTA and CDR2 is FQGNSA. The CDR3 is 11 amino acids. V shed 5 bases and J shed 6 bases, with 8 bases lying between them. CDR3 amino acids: CASSPGSEQYF. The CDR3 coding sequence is TGTGCCAGCAGCCCAGGGAGCGAGCAGTACTTC.

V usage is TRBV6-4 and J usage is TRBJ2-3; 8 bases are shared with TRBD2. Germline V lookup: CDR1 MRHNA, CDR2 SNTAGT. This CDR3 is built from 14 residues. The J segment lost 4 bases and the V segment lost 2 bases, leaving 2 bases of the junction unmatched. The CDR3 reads CASSDTGGADTQYF. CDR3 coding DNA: TGTGCCAGCAGTGACACGGGAGGGGCAGATACGCAGTATTTT.

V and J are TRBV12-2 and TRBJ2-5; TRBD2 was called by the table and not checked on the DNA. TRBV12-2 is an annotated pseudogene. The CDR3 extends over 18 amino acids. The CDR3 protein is CASRETTSGSMGQETQYF. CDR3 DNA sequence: TGTGCAAGTCGCGAGACGACTAGCGGGAGTATGGGCCAAGAGACCCAGTACTTC.

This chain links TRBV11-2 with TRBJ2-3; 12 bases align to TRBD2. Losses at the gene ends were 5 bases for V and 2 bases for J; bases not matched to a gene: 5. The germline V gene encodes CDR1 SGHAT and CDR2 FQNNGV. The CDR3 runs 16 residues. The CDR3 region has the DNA TGTGCCAGCAGCCTCCGACTAGCGGGGGCCACAGATACGCAGTATTTT. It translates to CASSLRLAGATDTQYF.

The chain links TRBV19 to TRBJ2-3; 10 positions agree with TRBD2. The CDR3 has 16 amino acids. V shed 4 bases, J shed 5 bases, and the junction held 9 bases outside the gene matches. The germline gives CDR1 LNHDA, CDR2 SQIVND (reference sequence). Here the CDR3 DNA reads TGTGCCAGTAGTAGCGGAGCGGGAGGGCCGGAAGATACGCAGTATTTT. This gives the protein CASSSGAGGPEDTQYF.

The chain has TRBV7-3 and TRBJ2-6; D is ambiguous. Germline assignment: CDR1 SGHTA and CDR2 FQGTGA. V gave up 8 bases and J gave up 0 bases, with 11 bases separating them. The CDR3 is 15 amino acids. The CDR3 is CASGGIFSGANVLTF. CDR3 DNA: TGTGCCAGCGGTGGTATTTTCTCTGGGGCCAACGTCCTGACTTTC.

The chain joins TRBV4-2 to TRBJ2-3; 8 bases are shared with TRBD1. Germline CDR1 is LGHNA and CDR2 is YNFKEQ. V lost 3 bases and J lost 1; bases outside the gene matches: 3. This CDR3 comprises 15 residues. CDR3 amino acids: CASSQKTGGTDTQYF. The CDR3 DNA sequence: TGTGCCAGCAGCCAGAAGACAGGGGGCACAGATACGCAGTATTTT.

CDR3 in amino acids: CASSLMLAGEETQYF. For the CDR3, the DNA is TGTGCCAGCAGCTTAATGTTGGCGGGAGAGGAGACCCAGTACTTC. The rearrangement links TRBV7-9 to TRBJ2-5; TRBD2 matches 7 bases. The V gene end was trimmed by 2 bases and the J gene end by 5 bases; junction bases not matched to a gene: 8. The germline V gene has CDR1 SEHNR and CDR2 FQNEAQ (reference sequence). This CDR3 region has 15 residues.

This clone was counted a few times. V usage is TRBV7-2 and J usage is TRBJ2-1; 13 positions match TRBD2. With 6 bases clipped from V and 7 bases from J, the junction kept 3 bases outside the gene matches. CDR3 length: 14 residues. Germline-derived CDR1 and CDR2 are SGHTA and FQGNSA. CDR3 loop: CASSRTSGSNEQFF. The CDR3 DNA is TGTGCCAGCAGTCGGACTAGCGGGAGTAATGAGCAGTTCTTC.

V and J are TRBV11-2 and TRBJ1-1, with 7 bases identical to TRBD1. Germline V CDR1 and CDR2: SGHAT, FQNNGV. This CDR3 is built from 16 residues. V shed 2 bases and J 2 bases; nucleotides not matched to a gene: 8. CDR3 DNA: TGTGCCAGCAGCTTAACCTCACAGGGGCCTAACACTGAAGCTTTCTTT. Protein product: CASSLTSQGPNTEAFF.

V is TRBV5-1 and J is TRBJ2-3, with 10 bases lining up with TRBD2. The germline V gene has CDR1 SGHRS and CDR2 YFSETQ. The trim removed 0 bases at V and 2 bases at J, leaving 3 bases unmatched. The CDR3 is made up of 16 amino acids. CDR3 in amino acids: CASSLGLAGNTDTQYF. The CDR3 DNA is TGCGCCAGCAGCTTGGGACTAGCGGGTAACACAGATACGCAGTATTTT.

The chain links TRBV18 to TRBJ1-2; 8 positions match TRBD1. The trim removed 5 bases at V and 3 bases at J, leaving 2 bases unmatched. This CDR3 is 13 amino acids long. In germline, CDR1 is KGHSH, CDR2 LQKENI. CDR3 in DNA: TGTGCCAGCTCAGAACAGGGGGACTATGGCTACACCTTC. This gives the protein CASSEQGDYGYTF.

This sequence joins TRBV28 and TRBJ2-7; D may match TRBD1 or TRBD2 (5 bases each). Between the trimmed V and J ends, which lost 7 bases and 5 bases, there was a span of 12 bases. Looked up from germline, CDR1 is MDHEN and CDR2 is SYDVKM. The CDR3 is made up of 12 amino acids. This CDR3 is CASTFRGDEQYF. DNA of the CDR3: TGTGCCAGCACCTTTAGGGGAGACGAGCAGTACTTC.

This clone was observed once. The CDR3, as DNA: TGTGCCAGCAGTCGACAGGGAATCAATCAGCCCCAGCATTTT. Protein sequence: CASSRQGINQPQHF. V gene TRBV6-5 combines with J gene TRBJ1-5, with TRBD1 identical over 7 bases. Germline CDR1 MNHEY, CDR2 SVGAGI. The CDR3 consists of 14 residues. The V segment lost 5 bases and the J segment 3 bases; nucleotides outside the gene matches: 4.

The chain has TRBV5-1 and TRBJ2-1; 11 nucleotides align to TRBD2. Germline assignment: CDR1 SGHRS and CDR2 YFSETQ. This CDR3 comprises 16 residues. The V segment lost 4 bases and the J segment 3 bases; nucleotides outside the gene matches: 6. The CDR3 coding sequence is TGCGCCAGCAGCCTGCCCGGACTAGCGGGCTACAATGAGCAGTTCTTC. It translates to CASSLPGLAGYNEQFF.

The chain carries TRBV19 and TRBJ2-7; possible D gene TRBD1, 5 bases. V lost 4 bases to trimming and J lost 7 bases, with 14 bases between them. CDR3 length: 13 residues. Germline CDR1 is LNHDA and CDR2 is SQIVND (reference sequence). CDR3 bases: TGTGCCAGTAGTAACACCAGGGTGGGAGAGCAGTACTTC. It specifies CASSNTRVGEQYF.

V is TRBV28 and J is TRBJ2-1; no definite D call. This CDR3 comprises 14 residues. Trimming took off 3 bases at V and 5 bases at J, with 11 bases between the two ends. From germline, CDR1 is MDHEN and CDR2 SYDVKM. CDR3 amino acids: CASSFVTRNNEQFF. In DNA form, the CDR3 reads TGTGCCAGCAGTTTTGTGACCAGAAACAATGAGCAGTTCTTC.

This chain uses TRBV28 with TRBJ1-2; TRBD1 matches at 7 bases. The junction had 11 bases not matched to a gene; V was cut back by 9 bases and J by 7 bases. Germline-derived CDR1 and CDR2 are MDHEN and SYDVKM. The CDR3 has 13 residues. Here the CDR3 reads CASLLGGAGGYTF. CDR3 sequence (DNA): TGTGCCAGTCTTCTAGGGGGCGCGGGTGGCTACACCTTC.

CDR3 region: CASSEAAGGGETQYF. CDR3 DNA: TGTGCCAGCAGTGAAGCAGCGGGAGGAGGGGAGACCCAGTACTTC. The V gene is TRBV6-1, the J gene TRBJ2-5; 9 nucleotides line up with TRBD2. Germline V gene data show CDR1 as MNHNS and CDR2 as SASEGT. After removal of 0 bases from V and 5 bases from J, the junction contained 4 bases not matched to a gene. The CDR3 consists of 15 residues.

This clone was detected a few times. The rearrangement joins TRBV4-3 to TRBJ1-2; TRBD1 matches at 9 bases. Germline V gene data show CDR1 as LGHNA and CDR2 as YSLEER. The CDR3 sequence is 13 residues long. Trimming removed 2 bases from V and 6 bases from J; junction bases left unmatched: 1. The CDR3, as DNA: TGCGCCAGCAGCCAACGACAGGGGGATGGCTACACCTTC. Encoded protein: CASSQRQGDGYTF.

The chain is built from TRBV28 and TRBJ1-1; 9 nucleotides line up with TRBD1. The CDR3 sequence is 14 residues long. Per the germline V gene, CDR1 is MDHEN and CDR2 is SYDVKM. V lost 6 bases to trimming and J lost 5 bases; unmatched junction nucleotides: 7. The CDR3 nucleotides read TGTGCCAGCAGCACAGGGGGCGCGAAGACTGAAGCTTTCTTT. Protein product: CASSTGGAKTEAFF.

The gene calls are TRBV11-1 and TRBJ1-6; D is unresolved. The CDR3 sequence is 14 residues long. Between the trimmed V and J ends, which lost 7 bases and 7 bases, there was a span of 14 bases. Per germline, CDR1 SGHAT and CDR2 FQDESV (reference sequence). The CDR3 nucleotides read TGTGCCAGCAACGATATAGTGGGGAATTCACCCCTCCACTTT. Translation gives CASNDIVGNSPLHF.

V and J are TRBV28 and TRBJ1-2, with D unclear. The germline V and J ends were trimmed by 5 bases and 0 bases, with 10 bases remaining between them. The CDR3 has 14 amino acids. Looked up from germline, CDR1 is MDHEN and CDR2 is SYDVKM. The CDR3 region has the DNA TGTGCCAGCAGTCGCACAATAGCTAACTATGGCTACACCTTC. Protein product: CASSRTIANYGYTF.